The text below deals with one T cell receptor beta chain. Antigen unknown. Every isolated RNA sample was fully reverse transcribed, so sequencing captured expressed TCRB transcripts. Read counts averaged roughly 3.7 million for samples of naive, central memory and regulatory T cells. The protocol was immunoSEQ multiplex PCR, while the TCRdb copy is restricted to in-frame clones and leaves out a portion. This sample has 150,000 to 200,000 clones; roughly 60% occur once, and the top ten carry around 0.08%. Only one heparinised blood draw was taken per donor, and its volume averaged approximately 0.11 L. The CDR3 totals 17 residues. Trimming took off 3 bases at V and 3 bases at J, with 21 bases between the two ends. Germline CDR1 and CDR2: SQVTM and ANQGSEA. These data belong to a study of beta chain features in type 1 diabetes. Study-level findings and limits: Shorter TCRB CDR3s, moderately but significantly so, marked every one of the four CD4+ subsets in Type 1 diabetes patients. A pattern of fewer insertions and more deletions at VDJ junctions was seen in type 1 diabetes patients.

This sequence joins TRBV29-1 and TRBJ2-1; perhaps TRBD2 as D (5 bases). The TCR was taken from a man between 25 and 39 years old with type 1 diabetes. Input material: naive CD4+ T cells from blood. This CDR3 is CSVDPDLPQYGYNEQFF. In nucleotides, the CDR3 is TGCAGCGTTGACCCGGACTTACCCCAATATGGCTACAATGAGCAGTTCTTC.